Listed here are 15 T cell receptor beta chains from one sample, sequenced in a study of blood T cell repertoires in COVID-19. Only in-frame clones appear in the TCRdb table, and some are missing; sequencing was by immunoSEQ multiplex PCR. The data show 130,000 or so clones, with around 89% seen just once and about 9.3% held by the top ten. The specimen sequenced was peripheral blood. The receptors stem from a man between 50 and 59 years old with acute or convalescent COVID-19.

The chain is built from TRBV27 and TRBJ1-1; unclear D gene. This CDR3 spans 14 amino acids. V was cut by 6 bases and J by 6 bases, with 17 bases left in between. Germline V gene lookup returns CDR1 MNHEY and CDR2 SMNVEV (reference sequence). The CDR3 region is CASSRVEAYSEAFF. Here the CDR3 DNA reads TGTGCCAGCAGCCGTGTAGAGGCCTACTCTGAAGCTTTCTTT.

The genes are TRBV6-5 and TRBJ2-1; D is possibly TRBD1 (6 bases). The CDR3 runs 13 residues. Germline V gene data show CDR1 as MNHEY and CDR2 as SVGAGI. Trimming shortened V by 10 bases and J by 8 bases, and 18 bases separated the two germline ends. The CDR3 nucleotides are TGTGCCACCCAGGGGACACCCTTTTATGAGCAGTTCTTC. It specifies CATQGTPFYEQFF.

This CDR3 is CASSEAGATNEKLFF. DNA for the CDR3: TGCGCCAGCAGTGAGGCAGGGGCAACTAATGAAAAACTGTTTTTT. The chain combines TRBV10-2 with TRBJ1-4; D is perhaps TRBD1 (6 bases). Per the germline V gene, CDR1 is WSHSY and CDR2 is SAAADI. V dropped 2 bases and J dropped 0 bases, with 7 bases sitting between them. The CDR3 consists of 15 residues.

This chain connects TRBV4-1 to TRBJ1-1, with no clear D. Germline loops: CDR1 MGHRA, CDR2 YSYEKL. V shed 1 base and J shed 1 base, with 16 bases lying between them. CDR3 length: 17 amino acids. The CDR3 is CASSQVNGGRANTEAFF. In DNA form, the CDR3 reads TGCGCCAGCAGCCAAGTAAATGGCGGGCGAGCGAACACTGAAGCTTTCTTT.

The chain links TRBV9 to TRBJ1-4; no clear D. The CDR3 totals 15 residues. V was pared by 3 bases and J by 7 bases, with 16 bases between. Germline loops: CDR1 SGDLS, CDR2 YYNGEE. CDR3 protein: CASSERGRFSEKLFF. The DNA of the CDR3 is TGTGCCAGCAGCGAGAGAGGGCGATTTTCTGAAAAACTGTTTTTT.

The table lists this clone with a count of one. The V gene is TRBV3-1 (or the pseudogene TRBV3-2), the J gene TRBJ2-3, with 9 bases fitting TRBD1. V shed 1 base, J shed 0 bases, and the junction held 2 bases outside the gene matches. The CDR3 length is 16 residues. Germline CDR1 and CDR2: LGHDT and YNNKEL (reference sequence). CDR3 residues: CASSQGTGGSTDTQYF. CDR3 in DNA: TGTGCCAGCAGCCAAGGAACAGGGGGCAGCACAGATACGCAGTATTTT.

V usage is TRBV28 and J usage is TRBJ2-3; TRBD1 matches at 8 bases. V was clipped by 2 bases and J by 5 bases; unmatched bases: 6. The CDR3 is made up of 15 amino acids. CDR1 is MDHEN and CDR2 is SYDVKM in the germline V gene. CDR3 nucleotide sequence: TGTGCCAGCAGTTTACGCAGGGGGCAAGGAGATACGCAGTATTTT. Its translation is CASSLRRGQGDTQYF.

The chain combines TRBV11-3 with TRBJ2-2; the match to TRBD2 covers 14 bases. This CDR3 contains 16 residues. Germline CDR1 SGHNT, CDR2 YENEEA. With 4 bases clipped from V and 4 bases from J, the junction kept 2 bases outside the gene matches. CDR3 sequence (DNA): TGTGCCAGCAGCTCAGGACTAGCGGGAGGCACCGGGGAGCTGTTTTTT. Its protein product is CASSSGLAGGTGELFF.

The J gene is TRBJ2-7, the V gene TRBV5-1; 9 bases fit TRBD1. CDR1 and CDR2 from the germline V gene are SGHRS and YFSETQ. After removal of 4 bases from V and 4 bases from J, the junction contained 12 bases not matched to a gene. The CDR3 runs 16 residues. CDR3 nucleotide sequence: TGCGCCAGCAGCCCGGGGGGACAGGGTGCGGGTTACGAGCAGTACTTC. Its protein product is CASSPGGQGAGYEQYF. Full variable domain (rest looked up from reference TRBV5-1 and TRBJ2-7): KAGVTQTPRYLIKTRGQQVTLSCSPISGHRSVSWYQQTPGQGLQFLFEYFSETQRNKGNFPGRFSGRQFSNSRSEMNVSTLELGDSALYLCASSPGGQGAGYEQYFGPGTRLTVT.

Only one count was recorded for this clone. V gene TRBV4-1 combines with J gene TRBJ1-2; D perhaps matches TRBD1 (5 bases). The CDR3 covers 16 residues. Trimming stripped 6 bases from V and 2 bases from J, with 19 bases between. Germline loops: CDR1 MGHRA, CDR2 YSYEKL. The CDR3 DNA is TGCGCCAGCAGGGGACCAAAGCGGGGGACGAACTATGGCTACACCTTC. It codes for CASRGPKRGTNYGYTF.

This clone has just one count. The chain couples TRBV19 to TRBJ1-5, with 8 nucleotides matching TRBD1. The CDR3 covers 16 residues. V shed 4 bases and J 2 bases; nucleotides not matched to a gene: 7. Germline CDR1 LNHDA, CDR2 SQIVND (reference sequence). CDR3 sequence reads: CASSTGGAWGNQPQHF. Written as DNA, the CDR3 is TGTGCCAGTAGTACAGGGGGCGCATGGGGCAATCAGCCCCAGCATTTT. The variable domain in full, with the rest retrieved from reference TRBV19 and TRBJ1-5, is DGGITQSPKYLFRKEGQNVTLSCEQNLNHDAMYWYRQDPGQGLRLIYYSQIVNDFQKGDIAEGYSVSREKKESFPLTVTSAQKNPTAFYLCASSTGGAWGNQPQHFGDGTRLSIL.

J is TRBJ1-1 and V is TRBV11-2; 10 positions match TRBD1. Germline trimming cut 3 bases from V and 6 bases from J; bases unmatched to any gene: 13. The germline gives CDR1 SGHAT, CDR2 FQNNGV. The CDR3 spans 17 residues. CDR3 coding DNA: TGTGCCAGCAGCTTCCTGACAGGGGGCGCGGGTTCTGCTGAAGCTTTCTTT. This encodes CASSFLTGGAGSAEAFF. Drawing the rest from reference TRBV11-2 and TRBJ1-1, the complete variable domain is EAGVAQSPRYKIIEKRQSVAFWCNPISGHATLYWYQQILGQGPKLLIQFQNNGVVDDSQLPKDRFSAERLKGVDSTLKIQPAKLEDSAVYLCASSFLTGGAGSAEAFFGQGTRLTVV.

The genes are TRBV9 and TRBJ2-2; 10 nucleotides line up with TRBD2. The ends lost 8 bases at V and 2 bases at J; junction bases unmatched: 3. The CDR3 covers 14 residues. In germline, CDR1 is SGDLS, CDR2 YYNGEE. The CDR3 loop is CASQRGGNTGELFF. The CDR3 bases are TGTGCCAGTCAGCGGGGGGGCAACACCGGGGAGCTGTTTTTT.

The chain has TRBV5-5 and TRBJ2-1; maybe TRBD2 (6 bases). The ends were cut back, 4 bases at V and 1 base at J, with 18 bases in the middle. Germline loops: CDR1 SGHKS, CDR2 YYEKEE (reference sequence). The CDR3 is 17 residues long. DNA for the CDR3: TGTGCCAGCAGCCGTATAGGAAGTCGGGGGTCCTACAATGAGCAGTTCTTC. Translating gives CASSRIGSRGSYNEQFF.

The V call is TRBV6-5, the J call TRBJ2-5, with D tentatively TRBD2 (6 bases). V lost 7 bases to trimming and J lost 5 bases, with 14 bases between them. The germline V gene has CDR1 MNHEY and CDR2 SVGAGI. The CDR3 spans 13 residues. CDR3 amino acids: CASIPGGWETQYF. In nucleotides, the CDR3 is TGTGCCAGCATTCCCGGGGGTTGGGAGACCCAGTACTTC.